The rows below give T cell receptor beta chains drawn from one sample of a study of blood T cell repertoires in COVID-19. Sequenced by immunoSEQ multiplex PCR; TCRdb stores in-frame clones only, minus some. The top ten clones hold about an eighth of a sample with tens of thousands of clones, approximately 88% of them seen once. The sample comprised peripheral blood. The receptor source for this set is a human donor in a cohort sampled during active COVID-19. CDR3s include the opening cysteine and the closing phenylalanine or tryptophan. D genes are given only for firm matches. Size values are once, few and many counts, or a class for expanded clones, and some rows have none.

V gene: TRBV19
J gene: TRBJ1-2
clone size: NA
D gene: NA
CDR3 DNA: TGTGCCAGTAGTATCCCGGGGGATGGCTACACCTTC
CDR3 protein: CASSIPGDGYTF

V gene: TRBV4-2
J gene: TRBJ1-4
clone size: NA
D gene: TRBD1
CDR3 DNA: TGTGCCAGCAGTCCCGGGACAGGGTTTGTGTATGAAAAACTGTTTTTT
CDR3 protein: CASSPGTGFVYEKLFF

V gene: TRBV13
J gene: TRBJ1-5
clone size: NA
D gene: NA
CDR3 DNA: TGTGCCAGCAGCAGTGCCGGGGAGGGCAATCAGCCCCAGCATTTT
CDR3 protein: CASSSAGEGNQPQHF

V gene: TRBV19
J gene: TRBJ1-1
clone size: once
D gene: NA
CDR3 DNA: TGTGCCAGTAGTATATCAGGACTAAACACTGAAGCTTTCTTT
CDR3 protein: CASSISGLNTEAFF

V gene: TRBV6-6
J gene: TRBJ2-5
clone size: NA
D gene: NA
CDR3 DNA: TGTGCCAGCAGACACGACAGGCTGGGTGAGCGAGAGACCCAGTACTTC
CDR3 protein: CASRHDRLGERETQYF

V gene: TRBV3-1/TRBV3-2
J gene: TRBJ1-4
clone size: NA
D gene: NA
CDR3 DNA: TGTGCCAGCAGCCAAGATGGTGGCGGGGAAAAACTGTTTTTT
CDR3 protein: CASSQDGGGEKLFF

V gene: TRBV7-9
J gene: TRBJ2-2
clone size: NA
D gene: NA
CDR3 DNA: TGTGCCAGCAGGTTGGAGGGGGCGAGCGGGGAGCTGTTTTTT
CDR3 protein: CASRLEGASGELFF

V gene: TRBV18
J gene: TRBJ2-4
clone size: NA
D gene: NA
CDR3 DNA: TGTGCCAGCTCACCAATACAGTCAACGCGAGCCAAAAACATTCAGTACTTC
CDR3 protein: CASSPIQSTRAKNIQYF

V gene: TRBV20-1
J gene: TRBJ1-2
clone size: NA
D gene: NA
CDR3 DNA: TGCAGTGCTAGTGGGGCCCTAAGGACGGGGGTTAACTATGGCTACACCTTC
CDR3 protein: CSASGALRTGVNYGYTF

V gene: TRBV5-8
J gene: TRBJ1-3
clone size: NA
D gene: NA
CDR3 DNA: TGTGCCAGCAGCTTGGTGGCTGGGGCCGCGGGAAACACCATATATTTT
CDR3 protein: CASSLVAGAAGNTIYF

V gene: TRBV3-1/TRBV3-2
J gene: TRBJ2-7
clone size: NA
D gene: NA
CDR3 DNA: TGTGCCAGCAGCCACAGTAAGCCCGGAGGGTACGAGCAGTACTTC
CDR3 protein: CASSHSKPGGYEQYF

V gene: TRBV18
J gene: TRBJ2-5
clone size: NA
D gene: NA
CDR3 DNA: TGTGCCAGCTCATCCCAGCGAGGGAGAGTAGAGACCCAGTACTTC
CDR3 protein: CASSSQRGRVETQYF

V gene: TRBV7-9
J gene: TRBJ1-2
clone size: NA
D gene: TRBD1
CDR3 DNA: TGTGCCAGCACCAGACAGGGGGCGAACTATGGCTACACCTTC
CDR3 protein: CASTRQGANYGYTF

V gene: TRBV7-9
J gene: TRBJ1-2
clone size: NA
D gene: TRBD1
CDR3 DNA: TGTGCCAGCAGCCGGGGACAGAACTATGGCTACACCTTC
CDR3 protein: CASSRGQNYGYTF

V gene: TRBV28
J gene: TRBJ1-6
clone size: NA
D gene: NA
CDR3 DNA: TGTGCCGCGACAAGTACCCAGACGTATTCACCCCTCCACTTT
CDR3 protein: CAATSTQTYSPLHF

V gene: TRBV7-9
J gene: TRBJ2-7
clone size: NA
D gene: TRBD2
CDR3 DNA: TGTGCCAGCAGCCCGGGACTAGCGGGAGGTGGCGAGCAGTACTTC
CDR3 protein: CASSPGLAGGGEQYF

V gene: TRBV7-2
J gene: TRBJ2-2
clone size: NA
D gene: TRBD1
CDR3 DNA: TGTGCCAGCAGGCCACAGGGGGTAAACGGGGAGCTGTTTTTT
CDR3 protein: CASRPQGVNGELFF

V gene: TRBV10-3
J gene: TRBJ1-2
clone size: NA
D gene: NA
CDR3 DNA: TGTGCCATCCCACGGGGAGCGGGCTATGGCTACACCTTC
CDR3 protein: CAIPRGAGYGYTF

V gene: TRBV5-1
J gene: TRBJ1-6
clone size: few
D gene: TRBD1
CDR3 DNA: TGCGCCAGCAGCTTGGGGACAGGGGAGAATTCACCCCTCCACTTT
CDR3 protein: CASSLGTGENSPLHF

V gene: TRBV2
J gene: TRBJ2-1
clone size: once
D gene: NA
CDR3 DNA: TGTGCCAGCAGTGCAACAGGGCCCTACAATGAGCAGTTCTTC
CDR3 protein: CASSATGPYNEQFF

V gene: TRBV19
J gene: TRBJ2-2
clone size: once
D gene: TRBD2
CDR3 DNA: TGTGCCAGTAGTTTCTCTAGACTAGCGGGCCGACCCGGGGAGCTGTTTTTT
CDR3 protein: CASSFSRLAGRPGELFF

V gene: TRBV14
J gene: TRBJ1-1
clone size: NA
D gene: TRBD1
CDR3 DNA: TGTGCCAGCAGCCCCGGGACAGGGTTTTTCGGGACTGAAGCTTTCTTT
CDR3 protein: CASSPGTGFFGTEAFF

V gene: TRBV21-1
J gene: TRBJ2-7
clone size: NA
D gene: NA
CDR3 DNA: TGTGCCAGCCGGGGTCAGGGGCAAATCTATATCTCCTACGAGCAGTACTTC
CDR3 protein: CASRGQGQIYISYEQYF

V gene: TRBV6-5
J gene: TRBJ2-7
clone size: NA
D gene: TRBD1
CDR3 DNA: TGTGCCAGCAGTTTCTCCGGGACAGAGGATTCCTTC
CDR3 protein: CASSFSGTEDSF

V gene: TRBV5-1
J gene: TRBJ2-7
clone size: NA
D gene: TRBD1
CDR3 DNA: TGCGCCAGCAGCTCACACGGGACAGGAGCGGGCGAGTACGAGCAGTACTTC
CDR3 protein: CASSSHGTGAGEYEQYF

V gene: TRBV19
J gene: TRBJ1-2
clone size: NA
D gene: TRBD1
CDR3 DNA: TGTGCCAGTAGTATATCTGGGACAGGGAACTATGGCTACACCTTC
CDR3 protein: CASSISGTGNYGYTF

V gene: TRBV5-1
J gene: TRBJ1-1
clone size: NA
D gene: TRBD1
CDR3 DNA: TGCGCCAGCAGACGGGGGACCGGGACAGGGGTTACCCAGAACACTGAAGCTTTCTTT
CDR3 protein: CASRRGTGTGVTQNTEAFF